This TCR beta chain was recovered during a study of cytomegalovirus exposure and HLA in healthy donors. Overall study: HLA-typed donors were the source of about 85 million unique TCRs, which an early data release held. Findings and caveats of the study: With DRB1 most and HLA-C fewest, TCR association rates differed between HLA loci in a later analysis. Later analysis suggested most CMV-associated TCR beta chains were HLA-restricted. Across all donors, roughly uniform sequencing depth was an assumption of the presence/absence analyses.

This CDR3 region has 13 residues. Deletions cut 4 bases from V and 7 bases from J, with 11 bases between. CDR1 and CDR2 (germline): MRHNA, SNTAGT. Note on this clone: No antigen is known for it.

The PCR contained 60 Vbeta and 13 Jbeta primers. TCRdb keeps only in-frame clones here, not all; method: immunoSEQ multiplex PCR. The sample lists 150,000 to 200,000 clones; about three quarters were seen once. The sequencing input was PBMCs. The rearrangement links TRBV6-4 to TRBJ2-1; D call uncertain. This clonotype originated in a female donor in good health and CMV-seronegative. The CDR3: CASSVRFENEQFF. The DNA for the CDR3 is TGTGCCAGCAGTGTACGGTTTGAAAATGAGCAGTTCTTC.